This TCR beta chain originates from a study of CD8 T cells in Susac syndrome. This CDR3 has 14 residues. Trimming took 5 bases from V and 3 from J, leaving 11 bases between them. Germline V gives CDR1 GTSNPN, CDR2 SVGIG (reference sequence). A quantity of about 0.45 to 1 ug RNA underwent reverse transcription using random hexamers. Each CDR3 protein gets one entry after TCRdb re-called the immunoSEQ multiplex PCR reads with MiXCR. This sample has 160,000 or so distinct CDR3 sequences, with 93% found just once. V gene TRBV30 combines with J gene TRBJ1-6; D remains ambiguous. Sequenced input: CD4+ T cells from PBMCs. The clonotype originates from a human donor in good health. In DNA, the CDR3 is TGTGCCTGGGACCAGCCTGACTATAATTCACCCCTCCACTTT. Its translation is CAWDQPDYNSPLHF. The variable domain in full, completed from reference TRBV30 and TRBJ1-6, reads SQTIHQWPATLVQPVGSPLSLECTVEGTSNPNLYWYRQAAGRGLQLLFYSVGIGQISSEVPQNLSASRPQDRQFILSSKKLLLSDSGFYLCAWDQPDYNSPLHFGNGTRLTVT.